This is a list of T cell receptor beta chains from one sample in a study of identical twins. Each CDR3 protein gets one entry after TCRdb re-called the 5' RACE reads with MiXCR. The sample consists of around 450,000 distinct CDR3 sequences, around 14% of them appearing once. This same sample was also part of a study on yellow fever vaccine responses in identical twins.

The sequenced material came from CD4+ T cells sorted from blood. The receptors originated from a woman under 30 in good health. The CDR3 runs from the conserved cysteine through the conserved F or W. The size field is filled for only some rows; it gives once, few, many or a size class.

CASSVAGLAGGPGGELFF	.	TRBV9	TRBJ2-2
CASSDHTDTQYF	.	TRBV2	TRBJ2-3
CASSQSRTVGTDTQYF	few	TRBV4-2	TRBJ2-3
CAISPGQGPNYGYTF	many	TRBV10-3	TRBJ1-2
CATSERSGTYEQYF	few	TRBV24-1	TRBJ2-7
CASSFGRGGYTF	.	TRBV12-3/TRBV12-4	TRBJ1-2
CASSQLSGAGSYEQYF	.	TRBV5-6	TRBJ2-7
CATSDPSGGASYNEQFF	many	TRBV24-1	TRBJ2-1
CASSPNLVGQGGTDTQYF	few	TRBV11-1	TRBJ2-3
CASRETGTAEAFF	few	TRBV7-9	TRBJ1-1
CASSYSRELRETQYF	.	TRBV6-2/TRBV6-3	TRBJ2-5
CASSLSVGDHTEQFF	few	TRBV7-2	TRBJ2-1
CSARQVEMNTEAFF	.	TRBV20-1	TRBJ1-1
CASSLTRSSYNEQFF	many	TRBV7-9	TRBJ2-1
CASGLAGVENEQFF	many	TRBV12-3/TRBV12-4	TRBJ2-1
CASSKQANYGYTF	few	TRBV7-8	TRBJ1-2
CASSPAVPGTGGLNEQFF	.	TRBV9	TRBJ2-1
CASSYGGGAQETQYF	once	TRBV6-5	TRBJ2-5
CASSETSGRADTQYF	.	TRBV9	TRBJ2-3
CASALQGSVGNIQYF	.	TRBV7-2	TRBJ2-4
CASSLGSGGKGDTQYF	.	TRBV5-4	TRBJ2-3
CASSFVSYQETQYF	.	TRBV12-3/TRBV12-4	TRBJ2-5
CASSLRSGGSYNEQFF	few	TRBV7-6	TRBJ2-1
CASSPPGLRNIQYF	.	TRBV28	TRBJ2-4
CSVLSGSSYNEQFF	many	TRBV29-1	TRBJ2-1
CASSQATKSSYNEQFF	few	TRBV4-3	TRBJ2-1
CASSLGETVLAKNIQYF	few	TRBV5-1	TRBJ2-4
CASGNLGGGGEQFF	few	TRBV6-2/TRBV6-3	TRBJ2-1
CASSLGQGPPGELFF	few	TRBV11-2	TRBJ2-2
CASKLASSYEQYF	many	TRBV5-1	TRBJ2-7
CASSEWDEQFF	few	TRBV5-1	TRBJ2-1
CASSYNPGGPSSYNEQFF	.	TRBV28	TRBJ2-1
CSIEGDTYEQYF	few	TRBV29-1	TRBJ2-7